What follows are 29 T cell receptor beta chains derived from one specimen sequenced in a study of cytotoxic CD8 clonotypes in ibrutinib-treated CLL (dated by TCRdb to 2020 to 2023). Library preparation was by the immunoSEQ multiplex PCR assay. In TCRdb, the immuneACCESS table is reduced to in-frame sequences with V and J assigned. These tables do not hold every clone; where another copy was compared, an unresolved V gene accounts for under half, and the others remain unexplained. The sample records approximately 330,000 clones, roughly 80% of which are singletons. The ten largest clones take up 6.5% to 8% of the sample. The sample consisted of PBMCs, taken before ibrutinib treatment. The receptors shown here come from a human donor with chronic lymphocytic leukemia.

This sequence joins TRBV5-5 and TRBJ2-1; 9 bases line up with TRBD2. V lost 5 bases to trimming and J lost 1 base; unmatched junction nucleotides: 13. CDR1 and CDR2 from the germline V gene are SGHKS and YYEKEE (reference sequence). The CDR3 is made up of 18 amino acids. CDR3: CASSFPPGGRVSYNEQFF. DNA for the CDR3: TGTGCCAGCAGTTTTCCTCCGGGCGGGAGGGTATCCTACAATGAGCAGTTCTTC.

The rearrangement links TRBV9 to TRBJ1-2; D is possibly TRBD1 (5 bases). Germline V CDR1 and CDR2: SGDLS, YYNGEE. V lost 0 bases and J 4 bases, leaving 7 bases between the germline ends. CDR3 length: 13 residues. In DNA, the CDR3 is TGTGCCAGCAGCGTAGGACAGCTCTATGGCTACACCTTC. Translation gives CASSVGQLYGYTF.

The J gene is TRBJ2-7, the V gene TRBV4-1; 12 nucleotides match TRBD2. V gave up 2 bases and J gave up 4 bases; unmatched junction bases: 3. Germline V gene lookup returns CDR1 MGHRA and CDR2 YSYEKL. CDR3 length equals 15 residues. The CDR3 here is CASSQRLAGVYEQYF. The CDR3 DNA is TGCGCCAGCAGCCAAAGACTAGCGGGAGTTTACGAGCAGTACTTC.

This clone was recorded once. This chain links TRBV7-9 with TRBJ2-2, with D tentatively TRBD2 (5 bases). Germline CDR1 is SEHNR and CDR2 is FQNEAQ (reference sequence). With 3 bases removed from V and 7 bases from J, the gap between germline ends came to 9 bases. The length of the CDR3 is 13 residues. The CDR3 nucleotides read TGTGCCAGCAGCTTTCGGGGTAACGGGGAGCTGTTTTTT. Its protein is CASSFRGNGELFF.

The V and J genes are TRBV20-1 and TRBJ1-2; D remains ambiguous. V was trimmed by 0 bases and J by 5 bases, leaving 4 bases between them. The CDR3 is 11 residues long. The V gene's germline CDR1 is DFQATT and CDR2 SNEGSKA (reference sequence). The CDR3 spells CSAREMYGYTF. The CDR3 DNA is TGCAGTGCTAGAGAAATGTATGGCTACACCTTC.

The sample holds one count of this clone. The V and J genes are TRBV6-1 and TRBJ2-7, with TRBD1 identical over 9 bases. Germline assignment: CDR1 MNHNS and CDR2 SASEGT. Trimming cost V 4 bases and J 1 base; bases outside gene matches: 5. The CDR3 loop spans 15 amino acids. The CDR3: CASSGGQGLSYEQYF. The CDR3, as DNA: TGTGCCAGCAGTGGCGGACAGGGGTTGTCCTACGAGCAGTACTTC.

J is TRBJ2-7 and V is TRBV9, with TRBD2 matching 11 bases. V dropped 0 bases and J dropped 2; count of bases not matched to a gene: 1. The germline V gene has CDR1 SGDLS and CDR2 YYNGEE. The CDR3 totals 15 residues. CDR3 in DNA: TGTGCCAGCAGCGTAGAGGGACTAGCGGCCTACGAGCAGTACTTC. This encodes CASSVEGLAAYEQYF.

This clone was observed a few times. The V gene is TRBV19, the J gene TRBJ2-7; 8 bases are a match to TRBD1. With 4 bases clipped from V and 3 bases from J, the junction kept 2 bases outside the gene matches. Germline CDR1 reads LNHDA; CDR2 reads SQIVND (reference sequence). CDR3 size: 13 residues. Here the CDR3 reads CASSRQGFYEQYF. The CDR3 DNA is TGTGCCAGTAGTAGACAGGGGTTCTACGAGCAGTACTTC.

CDR3 protein: CAWGGPSGNTIYF. CDR3 sequence (DNA): TGTGCCTGGGGGGGACCCTCTGGAAACACCATATATTTT. The chain carries TRBV30 and TRBJ1-3; TRBD1 is a possible D gene (5 bases). Trimming removed 5 bases from V and 0 bases from J, with 8 bases in between. Germline-derived CDR1 and CDR2 are GTSNPN and SVGIG (reference sequence). The CDR3 is 13 amino acids.

The V gene is TRBV9, the J gene TRBJ2-1; 8 bases map to TRBD2. Germline CDR1 reads SGDLS; CDR2 reads YYNGEE. V shed 4 bases and J 0 bases; nucleotides not matched to a gene: 3. This CDR3 comprises 15 residues. CDR3 region: CASSLSGTSYNEQFF. The CDR3 DNA follows: TGTGCCAGCAGCCTTAGCGGGACCTCCTACAATGAGCAGTTCTTC.

V gene TRBV28 combines with J gene TRBJ2-1, with 8 bases lining up with TRBD1. Germline assignment: CDR1 MDHEN and CDR2 SYDVKM. Germline trimming cut 8 bases from V and 7 bases from J; bases unmatched to any gene: 13. This CDR3 has 15 residues. The CDR3, as DNA: TGTGCCAGCGGGAAAGGACAGGGCTATGATAATGAGCAGTTCTTC. As protein: CASGKGQGYDNEQFF.

This rearrangement joins TRBV4-1 to TRBJ2-3, with D possibly matching TRBD2 (5 bases). The CDR3 has 15 residues. The germline CDR1 and CDR2 sequences are MGHRA and YSYEKL. The V gene lost 1 base and the J gene lost 0 bases, with 8 bases spanning the gap. The CDR3 region is CASSQALGSTDTQYF. CDR3 nucleotides: TGCGCCAGCAGCCAAGCACTAGGGAGCACAGATACGCAGTATTTT.

The rearrangement links TRBV11-3 to TRBJ2-3; D might be TRBD2 (6 bases). CDR1 SGHNT and CDR2 YENEEA come from the germline V gene. The V and J ends lost 2 bases and 1 base respectively, with 13 bases between them. The CDR3 length is 16 residues. The CDR3 bases are TGTGCCAGCAGCTTACGGCTAGCGTCCGGCACAGATACGCAGTATTTT. Its protein product is CASSLRLASGTDTQYF.

The chain is built from TRBV5-1 and TRBJ2-1, with 14 bases that match TRBD2. CDR3 length: 17 residues. Germline lookup yields CDR1 SGHRS and CDR2 YFSETQ. The junction had 7 bases not matched to a gene; V was cut back by 1 base and J by 7 bases. The CDR3 reads CASSLSTSGRAWNEQFF. CDR3 DNA: TGCGCCAGCAGCTTGTCGACTAGCGGGAGGGCATGGAATGAGCAGTTCTTC.

J is TRBJ2-7 and V is TRBV6-5, with D unclear. V shed 0 bases and J shed 3 bases, with 6 bases lying between them. Per germline, CDR1 MNHEY and CDR2 SVGAGI. CDR3 length equals 13 residues. The CDR3 reads CASSYSSDYEQYF. In DNA, the CDR3 is TGTGCCAGCAGTTACTCCAGCGACTACGAGCAGTACTTC.

The rearrangement links TRBV5-1 to TRBJ1-2, with D maybe TRBD1 (5 bases). CDR3 length: 13 residues. CDR1 is SGHRS, CDR2 YFSETQ, per germline. With 4 bases removed from V and 4 bases from J, the gap between germline ends came to 11 bases. CDR3 sequence reads: CASSVEGTYGYTF. The CDR3 DNA follows: TGCGCCAGCAGCGTCGAAGGGACCTATGGCTACACCTTC.

This chain connects TRBV25-1 to TRBJ2-7; TRBD2 might be the D (5 bases). Germline V gene sequence: CDR1 MGHDK, CDR2 SYGVNS. The CDR3 spans 13 residues. Trimming took off 3 bases at V and 4 bases at J, with 10 bases between the two ends. In DNA form, the CDR3 reads TGTGCCAGCAGTGATGGGCTAGCTTACGAGCAGTACTTC. Protein: CASSDGLAYEQYF.

The V call is TRBV27, the J call TRBJ2-2, with 8 bases identical to TRBD1. Germline values: CDR1 MNHEY, CDR2 SMNVEV (reference sequence). Trimming removed 6 bases from V and 4 bases from J; junction bases left unmatched: 7. The CDR3 is made up of 15 amino acids. CDR3 in DNA: TGTGCCAGCAGCCTAGGGACAGGCACCACCGGGGAGCTGTTTTTT. Its protein is CASSLGTGTTGELFF.

The V call is TRBV28, the J call TRBJ1-2; D gene uncertain. In germline, CDR1 is MDHEN, CDR2 SYDVKM. V was pared by 2 bases and J by 11 bases, with 9 bases between. CDR3 length equals 11 residues. CDR3 nucleotide sequence: TGTGCCAGCAGTTTAGGGCAGAGTTACACCTTC. Its translation is CASSLGQSYTF.

The chain employs TRBV4-3 and TRBJ2-2; D perhaps matches TRBD1 (5 bases). This CDR3 contains 14 residues. V lost 3 bases, J lost 5 bases, and 10 bases lay in between. The germline CDR1 and CDR2 sequences are LGHNA and YSLEER. The CDR3 loop is CASSHTGGTGELFF. DNA for the CDR3: TGCGCCAGCAGCCATACAGGCGGAACCGGGGAGCTGTTTTTT.

The chain recombines TRBV10-3 with TRBJ1-2; unclear D gene. Germline assignment: CDR1 ENHRY and CDR2 SYGVKD. V was pared by 2 bases and J by 2 bases, with 6 bases between. The CDR3 extends over 13 amino acids. The CDR3 DNA reads as TGTGCCATCAGTGAGCAAAACAACTATGGCTACACCTTC. This gives the protein CAISEQNNYGYTF.

This chain links TRBV6-6 with TRBJ2-2, with TRBD1 identical over 8 bases. The CDR3 sequence is 15 residues long. V lost 5 bases to trimming and J lost 3 bases; unmatched junction nucleotides: 5. Germline values: CDR1 MNHNY, CDR2 SVGAGI (reference sequence). The CDR3 sequence is CASSRQGRDTGELFF. In nucleotides, the CDR3 is TGTGCCAGCAGTCGACAGGGGCGCGACACCGGGGAGCTGTTTTTT.

This clone was seen just once. V and J are TRBV10-3 and TRBJ2-7; TRBD2 matches 11 bases. The CDR3 has 15 residues. Germline CDR1 and CDR2: ENHRY and SYGVKD. V dropped 5 bases and J dropped 6; count of bases not matched to a gene: 9. The CDR3 nucleotides are TGTGCCATCAGTAATAGCGGGAGGGATGTCTCCGAGCAGTACTTC. Its translation is CAISNSGRDVSEQYF.

The chain couples TRBV13 to TRBJ2-5, with 7 bases fitting TRBD1. Per the germline V gene, CDR1 is PRHDT and CDR2 is FYEKMQ (reference sequence). CDR3 length: 14 amino acids. The V segment lost 5 bases and the J segment 2 bases; nucleotides outside the gene matches: 5. The CDR3 bases are TGTGCCAGCAGCCTGACAGGGTTTCAAGAGACCCAGTACTTC. Translation: CASSLTGFQETQYF. The entire variable domain, with the rest obtained from reference TRBV13 and TRBJ2-5, is as follows: AAGVIQSPRHLIKEKRETATLKCYPIPRHDTVYWYQQGPGQDPQFLISFYEKMQSDKGSIPDRFSAQQFSDYHSELNMSSLELGDSALYFCASSLTGFQETQYFGPGTRLLVL.

The CDR3 loop reads CASSPTATITGARIHSNQPQHF. Here the CDR3 DNA reads TGTGCCAGCAGTCCCACTGCAACCATTACAGGGGCCCGGATCCATAGCAATCAGCCCCAGCATTTT. The chain carries TRBV27 and TRBJ1-5, with TRBD1 matching over 7 bases. The germline CDR1 and CDR2 sequences are MNHEY and SMNVEV (reference sequence). The CDR3 is made up of 22 amino acids. V was pared by 5 bases and J by 0 bases, with 25 bases of the junction left unmatched.

The rearrangement links TRBV28 to TRBJ1-4; 8 bases are a match to TRBD1. Germline V gives CDR1 MDHEN, CDR2 SYDVKM. The CDR3 runs 14 residues. The junction had 6 bases not matched to a gene; V was cut back by 5 bases and J by 7 bases. The DNA for the CDR3 is TGTGCCAGCAGTGAGACAGGGGTTCGTGAAAAACTGTTTTTT. This translates into CASSETGVREKLFF.

This clone was detected once. V usage is TRBV30 and J usage is TRBJ2-3; tentative D call: TRBD2 (5 bases). Germline V gene data show CDR1 as GTSNPN and CDR2 as SVGIG (reference sequence). CDR3 length: 16 amino acids. Trimming stripped 0 bases from V and 0 bases from J, with 13 bases between. Here the CDR3 DNA reads TGTGCCTGGAGTGTACGGGGTTATTCGAGCACAGATACGCAGTATTTT. It translates to CAWSVRGYSSTDTQYF.

This chain connects TRBV6-5 to TRBJ2-7; 10 bases fit TRBD2. CDR1 is MNHEY, CDR2 SVGAGI, per germline. CDR3 length: 14 residues. After removal of 5 bases from V and 7 bases from J, the junction contained 8 bases not matched to a gene. This CDR3 reads CASSPPGLAREQYF. The CDR3 DNA sequence: TGTGCCAGCAGTCCCCCGGGACTAGCGCGTGAGCAGTACTTC.

CDR3 loop: CASRDTGRDEQYF. For the CDR3, the DNA is TGTGCCAGCAGAGATACCGGGCGGGACGAGCAGTACTTC. The rearrangement joins TRBV7-9 to TRBJ2-7, with D perhaps TRBD2 (5 bases). Trimming removed 6 bases from V and 5 bases from J, with 14 bases in between. This CDR3 has 13 residues. Germline V gene sequence: CDR1 SEHNR, CDR2 FQNEAQ (reference sequence).